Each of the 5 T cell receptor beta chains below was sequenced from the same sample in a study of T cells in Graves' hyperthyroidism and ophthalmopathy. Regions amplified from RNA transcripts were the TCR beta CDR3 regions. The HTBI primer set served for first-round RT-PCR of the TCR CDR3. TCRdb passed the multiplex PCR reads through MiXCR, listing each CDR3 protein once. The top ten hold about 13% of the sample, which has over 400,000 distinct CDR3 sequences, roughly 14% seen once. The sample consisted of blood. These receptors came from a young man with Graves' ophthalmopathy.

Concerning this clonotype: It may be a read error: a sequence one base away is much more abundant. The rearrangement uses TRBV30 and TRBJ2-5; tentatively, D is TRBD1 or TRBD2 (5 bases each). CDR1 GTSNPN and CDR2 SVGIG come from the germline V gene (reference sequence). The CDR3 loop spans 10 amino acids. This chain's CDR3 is CARGQETQCF. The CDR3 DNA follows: TGTGCCCGGGGCCAAGAGACCCAGTGCTTC.

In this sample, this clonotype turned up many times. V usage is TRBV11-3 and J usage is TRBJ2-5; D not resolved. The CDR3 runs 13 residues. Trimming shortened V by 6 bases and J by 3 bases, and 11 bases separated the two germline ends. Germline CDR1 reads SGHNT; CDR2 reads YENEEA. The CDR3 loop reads CASRGRWEETQYF. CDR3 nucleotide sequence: TGTGCCAGCAGGGGTCGATGGGAAGAGACCCAGTACTTC.

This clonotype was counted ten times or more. CDR3 coding DNA: TGTGCCAGCAGTTACTCTAAGGAACGGAACGAGCAGTACTTC. It yields the protein CASSYSKERNEQYF. V is TRBV6-1 and J is TRBJ2-7; no reliable D call. V lost 5 bases, J lost 5 bases, and 16 bases lay in between. This CDR3 is 14 amino acids long. CDR1 MNHNS and CDR2 SASEGT come from the germline V gene.

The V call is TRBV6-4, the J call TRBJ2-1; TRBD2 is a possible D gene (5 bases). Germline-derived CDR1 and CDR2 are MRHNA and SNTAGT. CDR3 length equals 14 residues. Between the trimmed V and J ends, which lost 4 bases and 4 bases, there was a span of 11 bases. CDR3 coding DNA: TGTGCCAGCAGTGCCGGGAATCTATACAATGAGCAGTTCTTC. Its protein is CASSAGNLYNEQFF.

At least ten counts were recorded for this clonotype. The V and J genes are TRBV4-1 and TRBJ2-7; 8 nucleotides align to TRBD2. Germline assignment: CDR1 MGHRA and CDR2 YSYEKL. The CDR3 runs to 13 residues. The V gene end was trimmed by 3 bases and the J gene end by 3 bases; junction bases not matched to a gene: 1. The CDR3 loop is CASSQGTSYEQYF. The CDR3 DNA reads TGCGCCAGCAGCCAGGGGACTAGCTACGAGCAGTACTTC.